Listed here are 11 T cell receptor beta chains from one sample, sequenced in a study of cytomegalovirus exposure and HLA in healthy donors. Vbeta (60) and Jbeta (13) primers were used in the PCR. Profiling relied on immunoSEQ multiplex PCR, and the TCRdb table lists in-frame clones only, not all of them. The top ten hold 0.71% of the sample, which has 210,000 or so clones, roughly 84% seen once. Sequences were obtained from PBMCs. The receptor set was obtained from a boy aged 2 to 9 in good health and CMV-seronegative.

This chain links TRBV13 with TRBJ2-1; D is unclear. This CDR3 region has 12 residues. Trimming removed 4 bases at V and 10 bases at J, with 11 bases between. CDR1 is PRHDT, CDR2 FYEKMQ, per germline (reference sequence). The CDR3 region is CASSSEMREQFF. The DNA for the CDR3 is TGTGCCAGCAGCTCTGAGATGCGGGAGCAGTTCTTC.

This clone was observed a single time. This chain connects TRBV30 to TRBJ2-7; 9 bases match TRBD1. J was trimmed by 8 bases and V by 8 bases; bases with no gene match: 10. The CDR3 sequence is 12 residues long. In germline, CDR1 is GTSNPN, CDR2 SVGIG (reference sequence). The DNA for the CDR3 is TGTGCCGGTGAAAGGACAGGGGTTCAGCAGTACTTC. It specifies CAGERTGVQQYF.

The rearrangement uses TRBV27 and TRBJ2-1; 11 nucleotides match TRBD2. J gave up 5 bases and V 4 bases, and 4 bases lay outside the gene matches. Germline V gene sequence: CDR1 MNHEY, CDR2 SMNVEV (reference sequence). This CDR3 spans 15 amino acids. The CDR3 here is CASSSPTSGNNEQFF. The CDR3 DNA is TGTGCCAGCAGTTCACCGACTAGCGGGAACAATGAGCAGTTCTTC.

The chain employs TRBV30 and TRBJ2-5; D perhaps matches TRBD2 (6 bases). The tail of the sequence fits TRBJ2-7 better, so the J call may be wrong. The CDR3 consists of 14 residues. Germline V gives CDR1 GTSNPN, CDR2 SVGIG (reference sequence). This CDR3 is CASGGTLSSYEQYF. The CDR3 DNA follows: TGTGCCTCGGGCGGGACTTTGAGCTCCTACGAGCAGTACTTC.

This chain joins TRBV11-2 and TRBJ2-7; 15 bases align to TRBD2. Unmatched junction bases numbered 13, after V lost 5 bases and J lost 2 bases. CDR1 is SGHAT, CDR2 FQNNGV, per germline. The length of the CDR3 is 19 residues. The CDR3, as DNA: TGTGCCAGCAGCCCCAACGGACTAGCGGGAGGGGCGCTAGCCTACGAGCAGTACTTC. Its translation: CASSPNGLAGGALAYEQYF. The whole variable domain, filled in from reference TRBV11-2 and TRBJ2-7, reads EAGVAQSPRYKIIEKRQSVAFWCNPISGHATLYWYQQILGQGPKLLIQFQNNGVVDDSQLPKDRFSAERLKGVDSTLKIQPAKLEDSAVYLCASSPNGLAGGALAYEQYFGPGTRLTVT.

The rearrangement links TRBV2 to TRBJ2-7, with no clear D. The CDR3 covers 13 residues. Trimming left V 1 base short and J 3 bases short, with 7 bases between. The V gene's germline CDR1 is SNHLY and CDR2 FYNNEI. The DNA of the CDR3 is TGTGCCAGCAGTGAAGGCAGACTCTACGAGCAGTACTTC. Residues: CASSEGRLYEQYF.

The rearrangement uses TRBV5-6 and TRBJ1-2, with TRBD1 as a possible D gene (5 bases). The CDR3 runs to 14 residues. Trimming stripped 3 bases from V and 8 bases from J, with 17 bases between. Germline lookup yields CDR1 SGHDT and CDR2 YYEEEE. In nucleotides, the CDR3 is TGTGCCAGCAGCTCGGACACTCCCGGCAGCGGCTACACCTTC. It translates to CASSSDTPGSGYTF.

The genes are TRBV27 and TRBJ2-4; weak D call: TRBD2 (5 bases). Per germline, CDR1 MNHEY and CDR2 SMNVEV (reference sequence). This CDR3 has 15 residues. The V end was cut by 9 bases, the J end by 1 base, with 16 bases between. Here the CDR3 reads CASHGLDEAKNIQYF. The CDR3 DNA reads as TGTGCCAGTCATGGACTCGATGAGGCCAAAAACATTCAGTACTTC.

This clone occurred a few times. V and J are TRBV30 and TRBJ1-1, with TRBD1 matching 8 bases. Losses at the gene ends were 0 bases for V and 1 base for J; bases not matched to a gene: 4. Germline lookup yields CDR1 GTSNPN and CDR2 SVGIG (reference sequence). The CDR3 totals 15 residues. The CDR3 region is CAWSVRGTGNTEAFF. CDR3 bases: TGTGCCTGGAGTGTACGGGGGACAGGGAACACTGAAGCTTTCTTT.

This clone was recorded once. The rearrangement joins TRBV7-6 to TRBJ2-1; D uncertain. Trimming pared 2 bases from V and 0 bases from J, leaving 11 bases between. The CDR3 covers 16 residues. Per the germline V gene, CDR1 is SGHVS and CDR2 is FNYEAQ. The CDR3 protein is CASSLYSGSSYNEQFF. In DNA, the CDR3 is TGTGCCAGCAGCTTATATTCGGGTAGCTCCTACAATGAGCAGTTCTTC.

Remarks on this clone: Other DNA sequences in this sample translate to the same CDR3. CDR3 sequence (DNA): TGCGCCAGCAGCTTGGGACAGGGGGACTATGGCTACACCTTC. Encoded protein: CASSLGQGDYGYTF. The V and J genes are TRBV5-1 and TRBJ1-2, with TRBD1 matching over 9 bases. This CDR3 has 14 amino acids. Germline V lookup: CDR1 SGHRS, CDR2 YFSETQ. V was clipped by 0 bases and J by 3 bases; unmatched bases: 0.